These 21 T cell receptor beta chains were all obtained from the same sample, sequenced in a study of cytomegalovirus exposure and HLA in healthy donors. PCR amplification relied on 60 Vbeta primers (plus 13 Jbeta primers). Measured with immunoSEQ multiplex PCR; TCRdb has only the in-frame clones, and not every one. In the table there are more than 80,000 clones, roughly 82% of which are singletons. The sample comprised PBMCs. These receptors were taken from a middle-aged man in good health and CMV-seronegative.

This chain uses TRBV5-1 with TRBJ1-2; D remains ambiguous. V lost 0 bases and J 2 bases, leaving 29 bases between the germline ends. The CDR3 runs to 21 residues. Per germline, CDR1 SGHRS and CDR2 YFSETQ. CDR3 in amino acids: CASSLEGEEWVQTAGNYGYTF. The CDR3 nucleotides read TGCGCCAGCAGCTTGGAAGGTGAAGAATGGGTCCAAACCGCGGGAAACTATGGCTACACCTTC. Based on the CDR3 plus reference TRBV5-1 and TRBJ1-2, the full variable domain is KAGVTQTPRYLIKTRGQQVTLSCSPISGHRSVSWYQQTPGQGLQFLFEYFSETQRNKGNFPGRFSGRQFSNSRSEMNVSTLELGDSALYLCASSLEGEEWVQTAGNYGYTFGSGTRLTVV.

The V gene is TRBV5-4, the J gene TRBJ2-5; 15 bases agree with TRBD2. Trimming took 4 bases from V and 2 from J; bases not matched to a gene: 9. Germline CDR1 SGHNT, CDR2 YYREEE (reference sequence). This CDR3 has 18 amino acids. The CDR3 reads CASSAKIGLAGGQETQYF. The CDR3, as DNA: TGTGCCAGCAGCGCAAAGATCGGACTAGCGGGGGGGCAAGAGACCCAGTACTTC.

A few counts support this clone. This sequence joins TRBV4-3 and TRBJ2-3; tentative D call: TRBD1 (6 bases). V was cut by 3 bases and J by 4 bases, with 11 bases left in between. The CDR3 runs to 14 residues. The germline V gene has CDR1 LGHNA and CDR2 YSLEER. For the CDR3, the DNA is TGCGCCAGCAGCCAGGGGGCTGGCGCAGATACGCAGTATTTT. This sequence encodes CASSQGAGADTQYF.

The rearrangement joins TRBV10-3 to TRBJ1-3; 9 bases line up with TRBD1. The V segment lost 10 bases and the J segment 7 bases; nucleotides outside the gene matches: 8. The CDR3 totals 13 residues. Germline lookup yields CDR1 ENHRY and CDR2 SYGVKD. The CDR3 DNA reads as TGTGCCAGCCAAGTCGACAGGGGGAACACCATATATTTT. The encoded protein is CASQVDRGNTIYF.

This clone was seen only a few times. The rearrangement uses TRBV6-5 and TRBJ2-3; D uncertain. The CDR3 covers 13 residues. The V end lost 2 bases, the J end lost 6 bases, and 9 bases lay between the germline ends. CDR1 MNHEY and CDR2 SVGAGI come from the germline V gene. The CDR3 DNA sequence: TGTGCCAGCAGTTACGGAGCTCGGGATACGCAGTATTTT. Residues: CASSYGARDTQYF.

The chain couples TRBV10-2 to TRBJ1-1; no definite D call. The length of the CDR3 is 11 residues. Germline V lookup: CDR1 WSHSY, CDR2 SAAADI. V gave up 6 bases and J gave up 3 bases, with 5 bases separating them. CDR3 residues: CASRTDTEAFF. DNA of the CDR3: TGCGCCAGCAGAACGGACACTGAAGCTTTCTTT.

The chain combines TRBV11-3 with TRBJ2-2; possible D gene TRBD2, 6 bases. The V end lost 5 bases, the J end lost 4 bases, and 11 bases lay between the germline ends. The CDR3 runs 14 residues. Germline CDR1 reads SGHNT; CDR2 reads YENEEA. The DNA of the CDR3 is TGTGCCAGCAGCCGAGGGGAGGTCACCGGGGAGCTGTTTTTT. Translated, it gives CASSRGEVTGELFF.

CDR3 coding DNA: TGTGCCAGCAGCTTGGAAGGGGTCCGGGAAAAACTGTTTTTT. This sequence encodes CASSLEGVREKLFF. V usage is TRBV5-6 and J usage is TRBJ1-4, with D possibly matching TRBD1 (5 bases). V lost 0 bases to trimming and J lost 8 bases, with 11 bases between them. Looked up from germline, CDR1 is SGHDT and CDR2 is YYEEEE. CDR3 length: 14 amino acids.

This sequence joins TRBV27 and TRBJ1-2; TRBD1 matches 8 bases. Germline CDR1 is MNHEY and CDR2 is SMNVEV (reference sequence). V dropped 3 bases and J dropped 3; count of bases not matched to a gene: 15. The CDR3 is made up of 18 amino acids. The CDR3 coding sequence is TGTGCCAGCAGTTTGGTCCCACCCAGTGCAGGGGGCCACTATGGCTACACCTTC. Its translation: CASSLVPPSAGGHYGYTF.

The rearrangement links TRBV19 to TRBJ1-5, with D unclear. Per the germline V gene, CDR1 is LNHDA and CDR2 is SQIVND (reference sequence). Between the trimmed V and J ends, which lost 3 bases and 7 bases, there was a span of 13 bases. This CDR3 has 14 amino acids. CDR3 nucleotides: TGTGCCAGTAGTATCGTTCGGGGAACCCAGCCCCAGCATTTT. This translates into CASSIVRGTQPQHF.

The chain uses TRBV7-2 and TRBJ1-2; 9 bases map to TRBD1. This CDR3 region has 14 residues. CDR1 and CDR2 (germline): SGHTA, FQGNSA. The ends lost 5 bases at V and 8 bases at J; junction bases unmatched: 9. The CDR3 sequence is CASSQNTGGRGYTF. The DNA of the CDR3 is TGTGCCAGCAGCCAAAACACAGGGGGCAGAGGCTACACCTTC.

The rearrangement joins TRBV5-1 to TRBJ1-4; tentatively, D is TRBD1 (6 bases). Germline V gene sequence: CDR1 SGHRS, CDR2 YFSETQ. This CDR3 comprises 14 residues. V lost 1 base and J 6 bases, leaving 10 bases between the germline ends. CDR3 residues: CASSLRSGDEKLFF. DNA for the CDR3: TGCGCCAGCAGCTTGAGGTCAGGGGATGAAAAACTGTTTTTT.

This clone was counted once. The chain uses TRBV7-9 and TRBJ2-7; D gene ambiguous. Germline-derived CDR1 and CDR2 are SEHNR and FQNEAQ (reference sequence). This CDR3 is built from 17 residues. V was cut by 5 bases and J by 0 bases, with 20 bases left in between. CDR3 DNA: TGTGCCAGCAGCCGTACAATCCCCCTCACCAGCTCCTACGAGCAGTACTTC. Its protein is CASSRTIPLTSSYEQYF.

This chain joins TRBV7-8 and TRBJ2-3, with D uncertain. The CDR3 has 16 residues. Germline CDR1 and CDR2: SGHVS and FQNEAQ. V lost 3 bases, J lost 3 bases, and 16 bases lay in between. The CDR3 DNA reads TGTGCCAGCAGCTTTAATCGGGTTGATCCTACAGATACGCAGTATTTT. Its protein is CASSFNRVDPTDTQYF.

The chain recombines TRBV11-2 with TRBJ1-5; weak D call: TRBD1 (5 bases). Looked up from germline, CDR1 is SGHAT and CDR2 is FQNNGV. The CDR3 has 13 residues. The V gene lost 5 bases and the J gene lost 6 bases, with 11 bases spanning the gap. Here the CDR3 reads CASSGGHSQPQHF. CDR3 coding DNA: TGTGCCAGCAGCGGTGGACACAGTCAGCCCCAGCATTTT.

In its sample, this clone was seen a few times. V is TRBV5-5 and J is TRBJ1-5, with D possibly TRBD1 on 6 matching bases. V was pared by 2 bases and J by 5 bases, with 11 bases between. The CDR3 has 14 residues. Germline V gene data show CDR1 as SGHKS and CDR2 as YYEKEE (reference sequence). The CDR3: CASSLQGNDQPQHF. In nucleotides, the CDR3 is TGTGCCAGCAGCTTACAGGGAAACGATCAGCCCCAGCATTTT.

J is TRBJ2-5 and V is TRBV18; TRBD1 matches 8 bases. The CDR3 totals 14 residues. V was pared by 3 bases and J by 3 bases, with 3 bases of the junction left unmatched. Germline CDR1 KGHSH, CDR2 LQKENI. CDR3 nucleotide sequence: TGTGCCAGCTCACCTAACAGGGGGGAAGAGACCCAGTACTTC. This encodes CASSPNRGEETQYF.

This clone was seen a handful of times. The genes are TRBV5-1 and TRBJ1-1; 8 positions match TRBD1. The CDR3 totals 13 residues. V was pared by 5 bases and J by 4 bases, with 4 bases of the junction left unmatched. CDR1 and CDR2 (germline): SGHRS, YFSETQ. CDR3 residues: CASRPTGGTEAFF. For the CDR3, the DNA is TGCGCCAGCAGACCCACAGGGGGCACTGAAGCTTTCTTT.

The genes are TRBV27 and TRBJ1-2; the D gene is possibly TRBD1 (5 bases). Germline CDR1 reads MNHEY; CDR2 reads SMNVEV (reference sequence). The germline V and J ends were trimmed by 5 bases and 9 bases, with 22 bases remaining between them. This CDR3 has 15 residues. DNA of the CDR3: TGTGCCAGCAGTCCCGGGGCAGCAGGCGGGGCTAGCTACACCTTC. Protein sequence: CASSPGAAGGASYTF.

V gene TRBV5-1 combines with J gene TRBJ1-5, with 8 bases matching TRBD1. V was pared by 4 bases and J by 7 bases, with 7 bases of the junction left unmatched. The CDR3 contains 14 residues. Germline V gene sequence: CDR1 SGHRS, CDR2 YFSETQ. The CDR3 DNA follows: TGCGCCAGCAGCCGAGGACAGGGTGAGCAGCCCCAGCATTTT. Amino acids: CASSRGQGEQPQHF.

The genes are TRBV4-2 and TRBJ1-1; unclear D gene. V was pared by 0 bases and J by 1 base, with 12 bases between. This CDR3 spans 16 amino acids. The germline CDR1 and CDR2 sequences are LGHNA and YNFKEQ. CDR3 loop: CASSQEGFRGNTEAFF. The CDR3 DNA follows: TGTGCCAGCAGCCAAGAAGGGTTTCGGGGGAACACTGAAGCTTTCTTT.